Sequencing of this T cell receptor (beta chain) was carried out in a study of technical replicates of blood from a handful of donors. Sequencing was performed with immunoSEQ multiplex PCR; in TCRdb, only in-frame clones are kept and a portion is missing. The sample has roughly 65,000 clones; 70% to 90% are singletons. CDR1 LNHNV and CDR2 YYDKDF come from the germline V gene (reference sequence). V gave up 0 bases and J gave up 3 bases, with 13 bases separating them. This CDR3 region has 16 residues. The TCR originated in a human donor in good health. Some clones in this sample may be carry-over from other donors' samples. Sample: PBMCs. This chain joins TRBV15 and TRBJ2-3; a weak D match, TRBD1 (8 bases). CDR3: CATSRDQQGGTDTQYF. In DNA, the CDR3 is TGTGCCACCAGCAGAGATCAACAGGGGGGGACAGATACGCAGTATTTT.